Listed below are T cell receptor beta chains from one sample, sequenced in a study of cytomegalovirus exposure and HLA in healthy donors. Sequenced by immunoSEQ multiplex PCR; TCRdb stores in-frame clones only, minus some. This table holds roughly 60,000 clones, over 75% found once. The sample taken for sequencing was PBMCs. Receptors were obtained from a woman younger than 45 in good health and CMV-seronegative. The CDR3 runs from the conserved cysteine through the conserved F or W. Fields, in order: V gene, clone size, J gene, CDR3 protein. A row's size may be missing; if present it is once, few, many or a size class.

TRBV18	-	TRBJ1-4	CASSPPSTGANEKLFF
TRBV5-8	-	TRBJ1-2	CASSSIHLTGNYRANYGYTF
TRBV19	-	TRBJ1-1	CASSLRGNTEAFF
TRBV28	-	-	CASNKSGGTQYF
TRBV7-7	-	TRBJ2-1	CASSLALANEQFF
TRBV6-1	-	TRBJ2-3	CASSYGDTQYF
TRBV7-9	-	TRBJ1-5	CASSLGTGINQPQHF
TRBV7-6	-	TRBJ2-1	CASSLASGRPYNEQFF
TRBV27	-	TRBJ2-3	CASSFGTSGTDTQYF
TRBV30	-	TRBJ1-1	CAWSVSRGEAFF
TRBV6-5	-	TRBJ1-1	CASSGEGRDFF
TRBV28	-	TRBJ2-7	CASSSFRTDKGSYEQYF
TRBV6-5	-	TRBJ1-2	CASSYSTGYGYTF
TRBV5-1	-	TRBJ1-1	CASSLEQGTNTEAFF
TRBV9	-	TRBJ2-2	CASSPTGTSLPGGELFF
TRBV29-1	-	TRBJ1-4	CSVGDSLNEKLFF
TRBV19	-	TRBJ1-1	CASKSLQGFRGRGREAFF
TRBV18	-	TRBJ2-7	CASVKDLLTYEQYF
TRBV7-9	-	TRBJ1-4	CASSLLQGSNEKLFF
TRBV11-3	-	TRBJ2-7	CASSLGTGGPYEQYF
TRBV4-1	-	TRBJ2-7	CASSPGQGRDTYEQYF
TRBV5-6	-	TRBJ2-1	CASSAGTALYNEQFF
TRBV28	-	TRBJ1-1	CASYAGTGGSWNTEAFF
TRBV4-1	-	TRBJ2-1	CASSPLSGRRYNEQFF
TRBV5-4	-	TRBJ2-2	CASSSPTSGRDTGELFF
TRBV6-1	-	TRBJ1-2	CASTVTEGNGYTF
TRBV6-5	-	TRBJ2-5	CASLGARGGTQYF
TRBV4-1	-	TRBJ2-1	CASSQDRAAAAGEINEQFF
TRBV15	-	TRBJ1-5	CATSRDRQSNQPQHF
TRBV7-6	-	TRBJ2-2	CASSPPGLAGANTGELFF
TRBV12-5	-	TRBJ1-2	CASGLTGTGTYF
TRBV29-1	-	TRBJ1-1	CSVASLLNTEAFF
TRBV6-1	-	TRBJ1-1	CASSGSYGAGILTAEAFF
TRBV4-1	once	TRBJ2-7	CASSQGIGGALNEQYF
TRBV2	-	TRBJ2-2	CASSSSGHTGELFF
TRBV5-1	-	TRBJ2-2	CASTVNTGELFF
TRBV2	-	TRBJ1-2	CASSESGGEYYGYTF
TRBV19	-	TRBJ2-7	CASSLPGAIDEQYF
TRBV18	-	TRBJ1-5	CASSPDTVGNNQPQHF
TRBV5-1	-	TRBJ2-2	CASSLTGGHTGELFF
TRBV7-2	-	TRBJ2-7	CASSPPVLEPHSYEQYF
TRBV5-6	once	TRBJ2-7	CASSLEGPGGYEQYF
TRBV10-3	-	TRBJ1-1	CAISDRENTEAFF
TRBV19	-	TRBJ1-2	CASSPRQGANYGYTF
TRBV9	-	TRBJ2-2	CASSLHPGLGLFGELFF
TRBV19	-	TRBJ2-2	CASSTQAGKSLFF
TRBV28	-	TRBJ1-2	CASRQGWGYTF
TRBV4-1	-	TRBJ2-6	CASSLPTGTPNPRGANVLTF
TRBV6-1	-	TRBJ2-3	CASSRLSGDTDTQYF
TRBV7-9	-	TRBJ2-5	CASTLPQETQYF